This T cell receptor (beta chain) was identified during a study of blood T cells in healthy people across ages (dated by TCRdb to between 2014 and 2016). For the study in its entirety: In model experiments, template switching captured roughly one uniquely barcoded TCR beta cDNA molecule for every two T cells. To track age-related changes in TCR beta repertoire diversity, the study relied on deep sequencing normalized with unique cDNA molecular identifiers. The donors were split into four age groups: young (average about 16 years), middle-aged (about 40), aged (over 55) and long-lived (82). Donors of different ages were randomly distributed across sequencing lanes to avoid experimental bias. For two donors (one aged 18 to 30 and one aged 80 or older), the study analyzed two additional independent replicas of 1 million unique cDNA reads from the same blood draw. Study-wide conclusions, independent of this receptor: Because donor CMV infection status was unknown, age-related changes in expanded clonotypes were potentially confounded. As age increased, observed TCR beta diversity per million T cells dropped in a roughly linear way, and a significant reduction was already evident by age 40. Conclusive comparison of naive and antigen-experienced compartments was prevented by the profiling of bulk unsorted PBMCs. Estimates of total diversity based on one million sequenced T cells were regarded as lower bounds and as underestimates. The percentage of naive T cells measured by flow cytometry correlated strongly with observed TCR beta diversity. The long-lived group showed more naive CD4+ T cells, fewer expanded clones and increased TCR diversity than the aged group, suggesting age selection.

Based on the germline V gene, the CDR1 and CDR2 sequences are KGHDR and SFDVKD. V loses 3 bases, J loses 5 bases, and the germline ends lie 18 bases apart. From its cysteine to its phenylalanine, the CDR3 spans 16 amino acids. Only the CDR3 part of the read is kept: 48 bases, read in frame from the first base. Comments on this clonotype: The target of this receptor is not known. It has no much larger one-base neighbor in the sample; base qualities were not kept.

To prepare the library, 5' RACE was applied. Sequencing used an Illumina HiSeq 2500. A second roughly 7 to 12 cycle PCR used a sample-barcoded 5' primer and a J-beta primer mix. A template-switch 5' adaptor carrying 12 random nucleotides introduced a unique molecular identifier onto each TCR beta cDNA molecule. Each sample yielded at least 3 million CDR3-containing paired-end reads. All of the RNA was converted into first-strand cDNA using the Mint cDNA synthesis kit, with a TRBC-specific oligonucleotide serving as the primer. Following uracil-DNA glycosylase treatment, all cDNA underwent a first 18-cycle PCR with the universal primers M1SS and BC2_uni_R. Per the original workflow: Normalization of each sample was performed by random selection of 1 million high-quality reads, each carrying a distinct molecular identifier. Reads sharing molecular identifiers were discarded rather than binned into consensus sequences. MiTCR, set to a Q25 quality threshold and the strictest error-elimination algorithm, was used for CDR3 identification, clonotype clustering and error correction. Lower-bound total TCR beta diversity was estimated with a nonparametric unseen species model using Euler transformation. TCRdb passed the public sequencing reads through fastp at Q25 and MiXCR, retaining productive beta sequences. CDR3 protein sequences are deduplicated, and each keeps its most common genes and DNA. None of the V and J calls come from the authors' own analysis; TCRdb made them. The sample table contains about 1.8 million distinct CDR3 sequences; only one count was recorded for 49% of them. The ten most abundant clones make up around 2.1% of the sample.

Systemically healthy Caucasian individuals from Russia, approximately 39 in total and aged about 6 to 100 years, were included as donors. Approximately 9.3 milliliters of peripheral blood were drawn from each donor into EDTA-treated Vacutainer tubes. Ficoll-Paque density-gradient centrifugation was used to isolate PBMCs, with at least 7 million per sample. Total RNA was extracted from PBMCs with Trizol reagent, with at least 5.5 micrograms obtained per sample. The percentages of naive CD45RAhigh/CD27high T cells were determined by flow cytometry on a PBMC aliquot from every donor. The sequence is built from TRBV24-1 and TRBJ2-5; 6 matching bases give a weak D call of TRBD1. This sequence was found in a woman in her thirties or forties in good health. Specimen: blood. The DNA reads TGTGCCACCAGTGATAAGGTCAGGGGTCGCCGGGAGACCCAGTACTTC. Its coded protein is CATSDKVRGRRETQYF.